Each of the 29 T cell receptor beta chains below was sequenced from the same sample in a study of PD-1 blockade in classical Hodgkin lymphoma. Profiled with immunoSEQ multiplex PCR; TCRdb holds only in-frame clones, not every one. The sample has around 23,000 clones, around 83% seen once. Each patient experienced a relapse that followed autologous stem cell transplantation, and brentuximab vedotin exposure varied. CD4+ T cells were purified from thawed PBMCs by magnetic negative selection. Here the sequenced sample was CD4+ T cells from blood, taken at baseline. Source of these receptors: a human donor with classical Hodgkin lymphoma.

This chain links TRBV7-3 with TRBJ2-2; D possibly corresponds to TRBD1 (6 bases). V was shortened by 3 bases and J by 4 bases, with 12 bases between the two germline ends. The germline CDR1 and CDR2 sequences are SGHTA and FQGTGA. The CDR3 is 15 residues long. The CDR3: CASSLFGGLTGELFF. In nucleotides, the CDR3 is TGTGCCAGCAGCTTGTTTGGGGGCCTCACCGGGGAGCTGTTTTTT. Full variable domain (rest looked up from reference TRBV7-3 and TRBJ2-2): GAGVSQTPSNKVTEKGKYVELRCDPISGHTALYWYRQSLGQGPEFLIYFQGTGAADDSGLPNDRFFAVRPEGSVSTLKIQRTERGDSAVYLCASSLFGGLTGELFFGEGSRLTVL.

This clone has only one observation. This chain joins TRBV7-2 and TRBJ2-7, with 8 bases identical to TRBD2. CDR3 length equals 15 residues. Germline loops: CDR1 SGHTA, CDR2 FQGNSA. Losses at the gene ends were 1 base for V and 6 bases for J; bases not matched to a gene: 8. The CDR3 DNA reads as TGTGCCAGCAGCTTAGGAGGCAGCGGGGGCCTCGAGCAGTACTTC. It yields the protein CASSLGGSGGLEQYF. Full variable domain (missing parts from reference TRBV7-2 and TRBJ2-7): GAGVSQSPSNKVTEKGKDVELRCDPISGHTALYWYRQSLGQGLEFLIYFQGNSAPDKSGLPSDRFSAERTGGSVSTLTIQRTQQEDSAVYLCASSLGGSGGLEQYFGPGTRLTVT.

In this sample, this clone turned up once. V and J are TRBV7-8 and TRBJ1-4; 9 nucleotides line up with TRBD1. Unmatched junction bases numbered 8, after V lost 5 bases and J lost 7 bases. Germline values: CDR1 SGHVS, CDR2 FQNEAQ. This CDR3 is 15 amino acids long. The CDR3 bases are TGTGCCAGCAGCGAACAGGGGGCATTGGTTGAAAAACTGTTTTTT. This translates into CASSEQGALVEKLFF.

This rearrangement joins TRBV10-3 to TRBJ1-6; D unresolved. CDR3 length: 15 residues. Germline V gene lookup returns CDR1 ENHRY and CDR2 SYGVKD. Trimming cost V 2 bases and J 5 bases, with 10 bases left between them. The CDR3 DNA reads as TGTGCCATCAGTGAGGGTCTAGAGAATAATTCACCCCTCCACTTT. Its protein is CAISEGLENNSPLHF.

The table lists this clone with a few counts. The rearrangement uses TRBV30 and TRBJ2-6, with 8 nucleotides matching TRBD1. CDR3 length: 14 amino acids. V was clipped by 5 bases and J by 4 bases; unmatched bases: 4. Germline CDR1 GTSNPN, CDR2 SVGIG (reference sequence). The CDR3 region is CAWGTGGGANVLTF. CDR3 nucleotide sequence: TGTGCCTGGGGAACAGGGGGAGGGGCCAACGTCCTGACTTTC.

The V gene is TRBV9, the J gene TRBJ1-1; maybe TRBD1 (5 bases). The germline CDR1 and CDR2 sequences are SGDLS and YYNGEE. V was shortened by 0 bases and J by 5 bases, with 11 bases between the two germline ends. The CDR3 runs to 14 residues. CDR3 DNA sequence: TGTGCCAGCAGCGTAGTGGGGGGAGAAACTGAAGCTTTCTTT. Amino acid sequence: CASSVVGGETEAFF. The full variable domain, its missing parts supplied by reference TRBV9 and TRBJ1-1, is DSGVTQTPKHLITATGQRVTLRCSPRSGDLSVYWYQQSLDQGLQFLIQYYNGEERAKGNILERFSAQQFPDLHSELNLSSLELGDSALYFCASSVVGGETEAFFGQGTRLTVV.

This clone came up a few times. CDR3 sequence reads: CASSPFPGTSSYEQYF. The CDR3 nucleotides read TGTGCCAGCAGCCCATTTCCGGGTACCAGCTCCTACGAGCAGTACTTC. V gene TRBV7-6 combines with J gene TRBJ2-7; D is uncertain. Germline V gene lookup returns CDR1 SGHVS and CDR2 FNYEAQ. Trimming removed 5 bases from V and 0 bases from J, with 17 bases in between. The CDR3 contains 16 residues.

The chain carries TRBV11-3 and TRBJ1-1; 7 bases are a match to TRBD1. This CDR3 has 15 amino acids. Germline trimming cut 3 bases from V and 3 bases from J; bases unmatched to any gene: 7. The germline V gene encodes CDR1 SGHNT and CDR2 YENEEA. CDR3: CASSFTSRGDTEAFF. CDR3 nucleotide sequence: TGTGCCAGCAGCTTCACAAGCAGGGGGGACACTGAAGCTTTCTTT. Full variable domain (outside the CDR3, taken from reference TRBV11-3 and TRBJ1-1): EAGVVQSPRYKIIEKKQPVAFWCNPISGHNTLYWYLQNLGQGPELLIRYENEEAVDDSQLPKDRFSAERLKGVDSTLKIQPAELGDSAVYLCASSFTSRGDTEAFFGQGTRLTVV.

V gene TRBV6-5 combines with J gene TRBJ1-2, with 8 positions matching TRBD1. With V trimmed by 0 bases and J by 8 bases, 5 bases remained unmatched. From germline, CDR1 is MNHEY and CDR2 SVGAGI. The length of the CDR3 is 14 residues. CDR3 loop: CASSYSGTGWGYTF. The CDR3, as DNA: TGTGCCAGCAGTTACTCAGGGACAGGCTGGGGCTACACCTTC.

This sequence joins TRBV7-2 and TRBJ1-5, with a tentative D call TRBD1 (6 bases). V gave up 4 bases and J gave up 12 bases, with 16 bases separating them. This CDR3 comprises 13 residues. The germline V gene has CDR1 SGHTA and CDR2 FQGNSA. The CDR3 DNA follows: TGTGCCAGCAGCTCCCAGACCGGGACAATCCAGCATTTT. Protein product: CASSSQTGTIQHF.

CDR3 DNA sequence: TGTGCCAGCAGCCCGGGACTAGCGGGGGGGGTAGAGACCCAGTACTTC. Its translation: CASSPGLAGGVETQYF. The chain links TRBV9 to TRBJ2-5, with TRBD2 matching over 16 bases. The CDR3 contains 16 residues. Unmatched junction bases numbered 4, after V lost 4 bases and J lost 4 bases. Germline CDR1 reads SGDLS; CDR2 reads YYNGEE.

V usage is TRBV7-2 and J usage is TRBJ1-6; 8 bases fit TRBD1. CDR1 is SGHTA, CDR2 FQGNSA, per germline. J gave up 7 bases and V 5 bases, and 7 bases lay outside the gene matches. This CDR3 has 15 residues. DNA for the CDR3: TGTGCCAGCAGCCTACAGGGGGGGTTAAATTCACCCCTCCACTTT. Translation: CASSLQGGLNSPLHF.

The chain has TRBV6-6 and TRBJ2-1, with unresolved D. The ends were cut back, 9 bases at V and 6 bases at J, with 15 bases in the middle. Germline V gives CDR1 MNHNY, CDR2 SVGAGI (reference sequence). The CDR3 covers 13 residues. The DNA for the CDR3 is TGTGCCAGTGTAGCCCCCGGCGGCAATGAGCAGTTCTTC. As protein: CASVAPGGNEQFF.

This chain joins TRBV30 and TRBJ2-1; a weak D match, TRBD2 (5 bases). Trimming removed 5 bases at V and 10 bases at J, with 18 bases between. Germline V gene data show CDR1 as GTSNPN and CDR2 as SVGIG (reference sequence). The CDR3 covers 13 residues. The DNA for the CDR3 is TGTGCCTGGGCCAGCCGGCCAACGGGGGAGCAGTTCTTC. Encoded protein: CAWASRPTGEQFF.

This clone was found a few times. The rearrangement links TRBV6-5 to TRBJ1-1; no reliable D call. The germline V and J ends were trimmed by 9 bases and 2 bases, with 13 bases remaining between them. Germline V gives CDR1 MNHEY, CDR2 SVGAGI. The CDR3 extends over 13 amino acids. This CDR3 reads CASSTLINTEAFF. In DNA form, the CDR3 reads TGTGCCAGTTCAACATTGATAAACACTGAAGCTTTCTTT.

The V call is TRBV5-1, the J call TRBJ2-5; 8 bases align to TRBD1. V trimming: 9 bases; J trimming: 2 bases; junction bases outside the gene matches: 12. The germline V gene has CDR1 SGHRS and CDR2 YFSETQ. This CDR3 has 15 residues. The CDR3 sequence is CATKTGGGRQETQYF. The CDR3 DNA follows: TGCGCCACCAAAACAGGGGGAGGTCGACAAGAGACCCAGTACTTC.

This chain links TRBV19 with TRBJ1-2; 9 bases are a match to TRBD1. Germline trimming cut 5 bases from V and 8 bases from J; bases unmatched to any gene: 9. The CDR3 runs to 14 residues. Germline values: CDR1 LNHDA, CDR2 SQIVND (reference sequence). The DNA for the CDR3 is TGTGCCAGTAGTCCGGGACAGGGTGTAGGAGGCTACACCTTC. Translation: CASSPGQGVGGYTF.

In its sample, this clone was seen a few times. V gene TRBV2 combines with J gene TRBJ1-2; a possible D gene is TRBD1 (6 bases). From germline, CDR1 is SNHLY and CDR2 FYNNEI. Trimming stripped 7 bases from V and 5 bases from J, with 17 bases between. The CDR3 length is 14 residues. The CDR3 DNA follows: TGTGCCAGCAAACGGACAGAAAGTAATTATGGCTACACCTTC. Its translation: CASKRTESNYGYTF.

This sequence joins TRBV28 and TRBJ2-1; TRBD1 or TRBD2 may be the D gene (6 bases each). The CDR3 runs to 14 residues. Deletions cut 8 bases from V and 5 bases from J, with 16 bases between. Germline V gives CDR1 MDHEN, CDR2 SYDVKM. CDR3 sequence (DNA): TGTGCCAGCGTCGAGGGGGGCCCCCACAATGAGCAGTTCTTC. Amino acid sequence: CASVEGGPHNEQFF.

This chain connects TRBV19 to TRBJ2-3; D is uncertain. The CDR3 loop spans 15 amino acids. Germline V gene lookup returns CDR1 LNHDA and CDR2 SQIVND (reference sequence). Between the trimmed V and J ends, which lost 2 bases and 0 bases, there was a span of 9 bases. The CDR3 is CASSISTPSTDTQYF. The CDR3 DNA follows: TGTGCCAGTAGTATATCTACTCCTAGCACAGATACGCAGTATTTT. Together with reference TRBV19 and TRBJ2-3, the CDR3 gives the full variable domain: DGGITQSPKYLFRKEGQNVTLSCEQNLNHDAMYWYRQDPGQGLRLIYYSQIVNDFQKGDIAEGYSVSREKKESFPLTVTSAQKNPTAFYLCASSISTPSTDTQYFGPGTRLTVL.

The chain has TRBV5-6 and TRBJ1-1; 9 nucleotides align to TRBD1. There are 15 residues in the CDR3. V dropped 3 bases and J dropped 4; count of bases not matched to a gene: 7. CDR1 is SGHDT and CDR2 is YYEEEE in the germline V gene. This CDR3 is CASSYFGTGRTEAFF. The CDR3, as DNA: TGTGCCAGCAGCTATTTTGGGACAGGGCGCACTGAAGCTTTCTTT.

Written as DNA, the CDR3 is TGTGCCAGCGGCAAGGTCGAACAAGAGACCCAGTACTTC. Its protein product is CASGKVEQETQYF. The V call is TRBV2, the J call TRBJ2-5; D is uncertain. Trimming removed 8 bases at V and 2 bases at J, with 12 bases between. Germline CDR1 reads SNHLY; CDR2 reads FYNNEI. There are 13 residues in the CDR3. Complete variable domain (other parts from reference TRBV2 and TRBJ2-5): EPEVTQTPSHQVTQMGQEVILRCVPISNHLYFYWYRQILGQKVEFLVSFYNNEISEKSEIFDDQFSVERPDGSNFTLKIRSTKLEDSAMYFCASGKVEQETQYFGPGTRLLVL.

The chain links TRBV10-3 to TRBJ2-2; TRBD1 matches at 9 bases. The J segment lost 5 bases and the V segment lost 5 bases, leaving 15 bases of the junction unmatched. The CDR3 has 18 amino acids. Germline CDR1 reads ENHRY; CDR2 reads SYGVKD. This CDR3 is CAISTRQGGPPRTGELFF. The DNA of the CDR3 is TGTGCCATCAGTACGAGACAGGGGGGCCCCCCGAGAACCGGGGAGCTGTTTTTT.

This chain uses TRBV7-2 with TRBJ1-2, with a weak D call TRBD1 (6 bases). This CDR3 has 14 amino acids. Germline CDR1 and CDR2: SGHTA and FQGNSA. Between the trimmed V and J ends, which lost 0 bases and 7 bases, there was a span of 12 bases. The CDR3, as DNA: TGTGCCAGCAGCTTAGCTCGGGGGCTGGTTGGCTACACCTTC. Residues: CASSLARGLVGYTF.

This chain uses TRBV15 with TRBJ2-1; D is possibly TRBD2 (6 bases). The germline V gene encodes CDR1 LNHNV and CDR2 YYDKDF (reference sequence). Trimming took 5 bases from V and 7 from J, leaving 9 bases between them. There are 12 residues in the CDR3. CDR3 coding DNA: TGTGCCACCAGCGGGGGGTCAAATGAGCAGTTCTTC. It translates to CATSGGSNEQFF. The full variable domain, rest sourced from reference TRBV15 and TRBJ2-1, is DAMVIQNPRYQVTQFGKPVTLSCSQTLNHNVMYWYQQKSSQAPKLLFHYYDKDFNNEADTPDNFQSRRPNTSFCFLDIRSPGLGDTAMYLCATSGGSNEQFFGPGTRLTVL.

This rearrangement joins TRBV18 to TRBJ1-1; D is undetermined. Germline values: CDR1 KGHSH, CDR2 LQKENI. V lost 0 bases, J lost 1 base, and 15 bases lay in between. The CDR3 extends over 17 amino acids. In DNA, the CDR3 is TGTGCCAGCTCACCACCCGATGAACGAGGCTCGAACACTGAAGCTTTCTTT. Protein sequence: CASSPPDERGSNTEAFF.

The rearrangement links TRBV7-2 to TRBJ1-5, with D hard to call. Trimming left V 1 base short and J 7 bases short, with 8 bases between. The CDR3 extends over 13 amino acids. Germline values: CDR1 SGHTA, CDR2 FQGNSA. CDR3 region: CASSLVGSQPQHF. CDR3 DNA sequence: TGTGCCAGCAGCTTAGTTGGCAGCCAGCCCCAGCATTTT.

This sequence joins TRBV6-5 and TRBJ2-7, with TRBD1 matching 7 bases. Germline-derived CDR1 and CDR2 are MNHEY and SVGAGI. The CDR3 loop spans 15 amino acids. The ends lost 0 bases at V and 2 bases at J; junction bases unmatched: 4. The CDR3 sequence is CASSYSGRGTYEQYF. The CDR3 DNA reads as TGTGCCAGCAGTTACTCTGGCAGGGGGACCTACGAGCAGTACTTC.

The V and J genes are TRBV27 and TRBJ2-7; TRBD1 matches at 7 bases. The V segment lost 10 bases and the J segment 0 bases; nucleotides outside the gene matches: 6. From germline, CDR1 is MNHEY and CDR2 SMNVEV (reference sequence). The CDR3 is 13 residues long. DNA for the CDR3: TGTGCCACCTCACGGACAGGCTCCTACGAGCAGTACTTC. Amino acid sequence: CATSRTGSYEQYF.